This T cell receptor beta chain derives from a study of early stage breast cancer tumors. Study-wide results and caveats: Blood repertoires resembled normal breast more than tumor.

For this clone: Its antigen is not known.

TCRdb's table, derived via immunoSEQ multiplex PCR, lists solely in-frame clones and lacks some. The sample holds around 48,000 clones, around 90% seen once. Deletions cut 5 bases from V and 3 bases from J, with 18 bases between. Germline V lookup: CDR1 SNHLY, CDR2 FYNNEI. The CDR3 is 16 amino acids. The rearrangement uses TRBV2 and TRBJ2-3, with D possibly matching TRBD2 (5 bases). The sample was blood. The clonotype originates from a person aged 65-85 years with breast cancer. In DNA, the CDR3 is TGTGCCAGCAGTAGTGATAATCTGCGAGGGACAGATACGCAGTATTTT. It encodes CASSSDNLRGTDTQYF.